The 21 T cell receptor beta chains listed next were all sequenced from one sample in a study of blood T cell repertoires in COVID-19. Only in-frame clones appear in the TCRdb table, and some are missing; sequencing was by immunoSEQ multiplex PCR. The profile shows about 180,000 clones, 79% of them singletons. Sequencing was performed on peripheral blood. The receptors come from a woman aged 55-70 years with COVID-19, enrolled during active disease.

The J gene is TRBJ1-2, the V gene TRBV7-6, with 9 bases aligning to TRBD1. Germline V gives CDR1 SGHVS, CDR2 FNYEAQ. The CDR3 has 16 residues. Trimming removed 1 base from V and 8 bases from J; junction bases left unmatched: 11. CDR3 amino acids: CASSLELEGQGTGYTF. CDR3 nucleotides: TGTGCCAGCAGCTTAGAACTGGAGGGACAGGGTACGGGCTACACCTTC.

The V call is TRBV28, the J call TRBJ2-1; TRBD1 matches at 7 bases. Per the germline V gene, CDR1 is MDHEN and CDR2 is SYDVKM. Losses at the gene ends were 5 bases for V and 10 bases for J; bases not matched to a gene: 11. This CDR3 region has 14 residues. CDR3 loop: CASSQDRFVTEQFF. The CDR3 bases are TGTGCCAGCAGTCAGGACAGGTTCGTCACAGAGCAGTTCTTC.

This clone was detected only a few times. The chain couples TRBV12-1 to TRBJ2-7; the table gives TRBD2 as D, unverified against the DNA. TRBV12-1 is a pseudogene segment. This CDR3 region has 11 residues. CDR3 sequence reads: CAGLGCYEQYV. DNA of the CDR3: TGTGCCGGACTCGGGTGCTACGAGCAGTACGTC.

This clone occurred many times. The J gene is TRBJ2-7, the V gene TRBV27, with 15 bases identical to TRBD2. The CDR3 totals 16 residues. After removal of 5 bases from V and 8 bases from J, the junction contained 10 bases not matched to a gene. Germline V gives CDR1 MNHEY, CDR2 SMNVEV (reference sequence). CDR3 region: CASSPRTSGRARKQYF. In DNA, the CDR3 is TGTGCCAGCAGTCCAAGGACTAGCGGGAGGGCCAGAAAGCAGTACTTC.

The genes are TRBV15 and TRBJ2-3; D ambiguous. The CDR3 runs to 16 residues. Germline-derived CDR1 and CDR2 are LNHNV and YYDKDF (reference sequence). Trimming pared 2 bases from V and 4 bases from J, leaving 16 bases between. The DNA of the CDR3 is TGTGCCACCAGCAGATTGACGGAGCCCGGCGCAGATACGCAGTATTTT. Its translation is CATSRLTEPGADTQYF.

The CDR3 loop reads CASSIDWASGKETQYF. The CDR3 DNA reads TGTGCCAGTAGTATAGATTGGGCTAGCGGAAAAGAGACCCAGTACTTC. The chain joins TRBV19 to TRBJ2-5, with 7 nucleotides matching TRBD2. The CDR3 contains 16 residues. Germline V gene sequence: CDR1 LNHDA, CDR2 SQIVND (reference sequence). J was trimmed by 3 bases and V by 0 bases; bases with no gene match: 7.

V is TRBV24-1 and J is TRBJ2-3; 11 nucleotides agree with TRBD1. The length of the CDR3 is 16 residues. The J segment lost 3 bases and the V segment lost 3 bases, leaving 4 bases of the junction unmatched. Germline CDR1 and CDR2: KGHDR and SFDVKD. CDR3 coding DNA: TGTGCCACCAGTGATCGGACAGGGGGCCGTACAGATACGCAGTATTTT. Its translation: CATSDRTGGRTDTQYF.

The gene calls are TRBV4-3 and TRBJ2-5; tentatively, D is TRBD2 (6 bases). Per germline, CDR1 LGHNA and CDR2 YSLEER. V was pared by 0 bases and J by 6 bases, with 17 bases between. There are 16 residues in the CDR3. The CDR3 DNA follows: TGCGCCAGCAGCCAAGATTATGGTCAGGCGGGAAAGACCCAGTACTTC. Residues: CASSQDYGQAGKTQYF.

With respect to this clone: The identical CDR3 is also encoded by other nucleotide sequences in the sample. The chain has TRBV6-2 or TRBV6-3 and TRBJ2-7; possible D gene TRBD2, 6 bases. CDR3 length: 14 amino acids. Trimming shortened V by 0 bases and J by 0 bases, and 6 bases separated the two germline ends. CDR1 and CDR2 from the germline V gene are MNHEY and SVGEGT. CDR3 protein: CASSYSGGSYEQYF. The CDR3, as DNA: TGTGCCAGCAGTTACTCCGGGGGCTCCTACGAGCAGTACTTC.

J is TRBJ1-1 and V is TRBV5-1; 11 nucleotides match TRBD1. CDR1 SGHRS and CDR2 YFSETQ come from the germline V gene. CDR3 size: 20 residues. Losses at the gene ends were 4 bases for V and 4 bases for J; bases not matched to a gene: 21. CDR3 in DNA: TGCGCCAGCAGCCTCTTTGGAGTGGGGGACAGGGGGACCTCCGGCACTGAAGCTTTCTTT. Protein sequence: CASSLFGVGDRGTSGTEAFF.

The chain links TRBV5-4 to TRBJ1-2, with TRBD1 matching 7 bases. V was clipped by 2 bases and J by 7 bases; unmatched bases: 8. CDR3 length equals 14 residues. CDR1 and CDR2 (germline): SGHNT, YYREEE (reference sequence). CDR3 DNA sequence: TGTGCCAGCAGCTTAAGGACAGGACCTATTGGCTACACCTTC. Residues: CASSLRTGPIGYTF.

V and J are TRBV7-9 and TRBJ2-5; D is unresolved. The CDR3 totals 15 residues. The V gene's germline CDR1 is SEHNR and CDR2 FQNEAQ (reference sequence). Deletions cut 4 bases from V and 1 base from J, with 13 bases between. CDR3 sequence: CASSSPGDSQETQYF. The CDR3 nucleotides are TGTGCCAGCAGCTCCCCCGGTGACTCCCAAGAGACCCAGTACTTC.

The rearrangement links TRBV5-4 to TRBJ1-4; no clear D gene. Trimming took 4 bases from V and 5 from J, leaving 15 bases between them. CDR3 length: 15 residues. CDR1 and CDR2 from the germline V gene are SGHNT and YYREEE (reference sequence). The CDR3 loop is CASSPGPTGNEKLFF. The CDR3 nucleotides are TGTGCCAGCAGCCCGGGCCCCACGGGGAATGAAAAACTGTTTTTT.

The rearrangement joins TRBV7-9 to TRBJ2-3, with D tentatively TRBD1 (5 bases). CDR3 size: 14 residues. Trimming pared 4 bases from V and 0 bases from J, leaving 8 bases between. CDR1 is SEHNR, CDR2 FQNEAQ, per germline (reference sequence). The CDR3 DNA reads as TGTGCCAGCAGCTCTCACAGGAGCACAGATACGCAGTATTTT. This gives the protein CASSSHRSTDTQYF.

This clone was seen a handful of times. The chain is built from TRBV9 and TRBJ2-7; no definite D call. Between the trimmed V and J ends, which lost 0 bases and 1 base, there was a span of 8 bases. The CDR3 contains 14 residues. Germline V gene data show CDR1 as SGDLS and CDR2 as YYNGEE. CDR3 in DNA: TGTGCCAGCAGCGTAGGTGCAGAATCCTACGAGCAGTACTTC. This gives the protein CASSVGAESYEQYF.

The V call is TRBV11-3, the J call TRBJ2-1, with 10 bases matching TRBD2. V gave up 3 bases and J gave up 7 bases; unmatched junction bases: 9. Germline lookup yields CDR1 SGHNT and CDR2 YENEEA. CDR3 length equals 16 residues. The CDR3 protein is CASSLHLAGAENEQFF. DNA for the CDR3: TGTGCCAGCAGCTTGCACCTAGCGGGAGCTGAAAATGAGCAGTTCTTC.

The rearrangement links TRBV6-6 to TRBJ1-1, with unresolved D. The V end lost 0 bases, the J end lost 11 bases, and 22 bases lay between the germline ends. The CDR3 has 16 residues. Germline lookup yields CDR1 MNHNY and CDR2 SVGAGI (reference sequence). CDR3 loop: CASSYSTPRRQRGAFF. CDR3 coding DNA: TGTGCCAGCAGTTACTCTACTCCTCGGCGCCAGAGAGGCGCTTTCTTT.

The CDR3 spells CASSFPGEHATNEKLFF. The CDR3 DNA sequence: TGTGCCAGCAGCTTTCCCGGAGAGCATGCAACTAATGAAAAACTGTTTTTT. J is TRBJ1-4 and V is TRBV7-4; D unclear. The CDR3 has 17 amino acids. Between the trimmed V and J ends, which lost 3 bases and 0 bases, there was a span of 14 bases. Germline CDR1 is SGHVT and CDR2 is SQSDAQ.

The J gene is TRBJ2-2, the V gene TRBV20-1; TRBD2 aligns across 10 bases. This CDR3 has 16 residues. From germline, CDR1 is DFQATT and CDR2 SNEGSKA (reference sequence). The V segment lost 3 bases and the J segment 4 bases; nucleotides outside the gene matches: 8. The DNA of the CDR3 is TGCAGTGCTAGTGGGCTAGCGGGGGCCCTCACCGGGGAGCTGTTTTTT. Translating it yields CSASGLAGALTGELFF.

The CDR3 is CASSDSGQGHEQYV. The CDR3 bases are TGTGCCAGCAGTGACTCGGGGCAGGGCCACGAGCAGTACGTC. The chain joins TRBV6-4 to TRBJ2-7; D might be TRBD1 (5 bases). In germline, CDR1 is MRHNA, CDR2 SNTAGT. V dropped 0 bases and J dropped 5 bases, with 11 bases sitting between them. The CDR3 has 14 residues.

The chain uses TRBV5-4 and TRBJ2-5; maybe TRBD1 (6 bases). The CDR3 loop spans 15 amino acids. Per the germline V gene, CDR1 is SGHNT and CDR2 is YYREEE (reference sequence). Trimming cost V 3 bases and J 5 bases, with 17 bases left between them. The CDR3 loop reads CASSWGQVSVETQYF. CDR3 nucleotides: TGTGCCAGCAGCTGGGGGCAAGTCTCTGTCGAGACCCAGTACTTC.